The following is a T cell receptor beta chain sequence with its context. This clone was seen once. The target of this receptor is not known. No base-level quality is on record; no much larger clone is a single base apart. This sample is drawn from a study of cytomegalovirus exposure and HLA in healthy donors (dated by TCRdb to about 2017). Some background on the complete study: The 500 to 800 repertoires of the first cohort and the 110 or so validation repertoires were produced on the same platform, according to a later analysis. The study aimed to test whether signatures of past pathogen exposure could be identified by cataloging public T cell receptors. To predict cytomegalovirus infection status, the study combined high-throughput TCR immunosequencing, statistical association of individual TCRs with disease status, and machine learning. In addition to the first cohort of hundreds of subjects, a separate validation cohort of over 90 different subjects was used.

The library was obtained by the immunoSEQ multiplex PCR assay. Per the original workflow: A statistical classification framework was built to diagnose cytomegalovirus status from the catalog of TCR beta chain sequences. Sourced from immuneACCESS, this table was stored by TCRdb with only in-frame sequences that have V and J called. A share of the clones is absent; for the studies checked, an unresolved V gene accounts for under half, and the remainder has no known explanation. That table supplies the V and J calls and clone size; D and trimming were determined from the DNA. The sample table shows under 300,000 clones, and 65% to 90% are seen once. Approximately 1% of the sample is taken by the ten largest. General findings and caveats noted by the study authors: All 130 or so repertoires were used to score co-occurrence in the validation cohort in a later analysis, because that analysis had no HLA typing for the cohort. In vitro tests confirmed that a few of the cytomegalovirus-associated TCR beta chains recognize cytomegalovirus antigens. The authors suggested that the approach could potentially be generalized to other disease states and immunological phenotypes. Cytomegalovirus status was reported to be diagnosed by the classifier with high specificity and sensitivity in both the original and validation cohorts. Most TCR sequences were observed very rarely across donors, whereas some public TCRs were present in many individuals. In the study, around 160 TCR beta chains were listed as associated with cytomegalovirus. A later analysis found that TCRs clustered in the first cohort also tended to co-occur in the roughly 120 validation repertoires, with approximately 93% of cluster scores above 0.

The donors were included in the validation cohort of 120 subjects, a group kept apart from the roughly 700-subject first cohort. Taken from cysteine to phenylalanine, the CDR3 has 14 residues. The only DNA kept is the CDR3, 42 bases in frame from the first base. V lost 1 base and J lost 5 bases; the stretch between them is 11 bases long. Taken from the germline V gene, the CDR1 and CDR2 loops are SGHTA and FQGNSA. Sample: PBMCs. The sequence was collected from a woman under 30 in good health and CMV-seronegative. The rearranged segments are TRBV7-2 and TRBJ2-5, with the D gene call left open. This receptor has the CDR3 CASSLDWSSETQYF. In nucleotides, the sequence is TGTGCCAGCAGCTTAGATTGGTCAAGCGAGACCCAGTACTTC. The reference TRBV7-2 and TRBJ2-5 proteins fill in what lies around the CDR3, so the full variable domain reads GAGVSQSPSNKVTEKGKDVELRCDPISGHTALYWYRQSLGQGLEFLIYFQGNSAPDKSGLPSDRFSAERTGGSVSTLTIQRTQQEDSAVYLCASSLDWSSETQYFGPGTRLLVL.